This is a list of T cell receptor beta chains from one sample in a study of blood T cell repertoires in COVID-19. Using immunoSEQ multiplex PCR, the repertoire was profiled, and TCRdb retains in-frame clones only, with some absent. The data show 350,000 to 400,000 clones, with 89% seen just once and less than 2% held by the top ten. The sample was PBMCs or T cells enriched from blood (not recorded which). All receptors come from a woman in her 30s who had recovered from COVID-19. The CDR3 runs from the conserved cysteine through the conserved F or W. Fields, in order: D gene, V gene, clone size, J gene, CDR3 protein, CDR3 DNA. A D gene is named only where the DNA matches it firmly. Size values are once, few and many counts, or a class for expanded clones, and some rows have none.

TRBD1	TRBV6-5	.	TRBJ2-7	CASTQQGARYEQYF	TGTGCCAGCACCCAACAGGGGGCCCGCTACGAGCAGTACTTC
.	TRBV12-3/TRBV12-4	few	TRBJ1-5	CASSFFRYQPQHF	TGTGCCAGCAGTTTTTTCAGATATCAGCCCCAGCATTTT
.	TRBV6-2/TRBV6-3	.	TRBJ1-1	CASSYTGFGTEAFF	TGTGCCAGCAGTTACACGGGGTTTGGCACTGAAGCTTTCTTT
TRBD1	TRBV9	.	TRBJ2-7	CASSVDVGQGAKEQYF	TGTGCCAGCAGCGTAGACGTTGGCCAGGGGGCGAAAGAGCAGTACTTC
TRBD1	TRBV27	.	TRBJ2-7	CASSLISGQGAYEQYF	TGTGCCAGCAGTTTAATTTCCGGACAGGGGGCCTACGAGCAGTACTTC
.	TRBV30	.	TRBJ2-5	CACHGGVQETQYF	TGTGCCTGCCACGGAGGGGTCCAAGAGACCCAGTACTTC
TRBD2	TRBV28	.	TRBJ2-1	CASSPAGLAGDHEQFF	TGTGCCAGCAGCCCTGCCGGGCTAGCGGGAGATCATGAGCAGTTCTTC
TRBD2	TRBV4-1	.	TRBJ2-3	CASSQDGSGGGAVDTQYF	TGCGCCAGCAGCCAAGATGGGTCCGGCGGGGGGGCTGTAGATACGCAGTATTTT
.	TRBV5-4	few	TRBJ2-7	CASSLPREGFYEQYF	TGTGCCAGCAGCTTGCCCCGAGAGGGTTTCTACGAGCAGTACTTC
TRBD1	TRBV7-2	.	TRBJ2-3	CASSLRTGEGTQYF	TGTGCCAGCAGCCTCCGGACAGGGGAGGGTACGCAGTATTTT
.	TRBV18	few	TRBJ1-1	CASSPFPDSYTEAFF	TGTGCCAGCTCACCATTTCCGGACAGCTACACTGAAGCTTTCTTT
.	TRBV15	.	TRBJ1-3	CATSTHWLSSGNTIYF	TGTGCCACCAGCACCCACTGGTTATCCTCTGGAAACACCATATATTTT
.	TRBV29-1	.	TRBJ2-7	CSVQVGRYEQYF	TGCAGCGTTCAGGTAGGGAGGTACGAGCAGTACTTC
TRBD1	TRBV19	.	TRBJ1-5	CASSTWTGASNQPQHF	TGTGCCAGTAGTACCTGGACAGGGGCCAGCAATCAGCCCCAGCATTTT
TRBD1	TRBV30	.	TRBJ2-7	CAWKDRGYEQYF	TGTGCCTGGAAGGACAGGGGGTACGAGCAGTACTTC
TRBD1	TRBV19	.	TRBJ1-2	CASSIRGDRPIMRYGYTF	TGTGCCAGTAGTATCAGGGGGGACAGGCCGATTATGCGGTATGGCTACACCTTC